Below, 27 T cell receptor beta chains from the same sample are listed, as sequenced in a study of blood T cell repertoires in COVID-19. Profiling relied on immunoSEQ multiplex PCR, and the TCRdb table lists in-frame clones only, not all of them. The sample has approximately 260,000 clones; 65% to 85% are singletons. Sequenced material: PBMCs or T cells enriched from blood (not recorded which). The receptors here all came from a man aged 50 to 59 who had recovered from COVID-19.

The chain has TRBV19 and TRBJ1-6, with D possibly TRBD1 on 6 matching bases. The V end was cut by 3 bases, the J end by 8 bases, with 17 bases between. The CDR3 loop spans 16 amino acids. Germline assignment: CDR1 LNHDA and CDR2 SQIVND (reference sequence). This CDR3 reads CASSIVGGAIDSPLHF. The CDR3 DNA follows: TGTGCCAGTAGTATCGTGGGGGGGGCAATAGATTCACCCCTCCACTTT.

This chain joins TRBV19 and TRBJ2-3, with no clear D. This CDR3 is 14 amino acids long. The V gene lost 1 base and the J gene lost 5 bases, with 10 bases spanning the gap. Germline V CDR1 and CDR2: LNHDA, SQIVND (reference sequence). For the CDR3, the DNA is TGTGCCAGTAGTATAGCCCGGGTGGGAGATACGCAGTATTTT. This gives the protein CASSIARVGDTQYF.

The rearrangement joins TRBV15 to TRBJ2-7, with D perhaps matching TRBD2 (6 bases). Germline V gives CDR1 LNHNV, CDR2 YYDKDF (reference sequence). CDR3 length equals 15 residues. The V gene lost 0 bases and the J gene lost 0 bases, with 9 bases spanning the gap. In nucleotides, the CDR3 is TGTGCCACCAGCAGAGAGGGGGGAAGCTCCTACGAGCAGTACTTC. It yields the protein CATSREGGSSYEQYF.

The chain employs TRBV18 and TRBJ2-7; TRBD1 aligns across 7 bases. Germline lookup yields CDR1 KGHSH and CDR2 LQKENI. The CDR3 has 13 amino acids. V shed 6 bases and J 3 bases; nucleotides not matched to a gene: 5. CDR3 nucleotides: TGTGCCAGCTCGGACGGGACAGACTACGAGCAGTACTTC. Translated, it gives CASSDGTDYEQYF. The complete variable domain, with remaining parts taken from reference TRBV18 and TRBJ2-7, reads NAGVMQNPRHLVRRRGQEARLRCSPMKGHSHVYWYRQLPEEGLKFMVYLQKENIIDESGMPKERFSAEFPKEGPSILRIQQVVRGDSAAYFCASSDGTDYEQYFGPGTRLTVT.

DNA for the CDR3: TGTGCCAGTACAGGGTTCAGGGACTATGGCTACACCTTC. Its translation is CASTGFRDYGYTF. The chain links TRBV28 to TRBJ1-2; D may be TRBD1 (6 bases). The CDR3 runs to 13 residues. The V gene lost 9 bases and the J gene lost 3 bases, with 14 bases spanning the gap. CDR1 MDHEN and CDR2 SYDVKM come from the germline V gene.

The chain employs TRBV10-3 and TRBJ1-5, with TRBD1 matching 8 bases. The CDR3 extends over 16 amino acids. V dropped 2 bases and J dropped 5; count of bases not matched to a gene: 8. Germline V gives CDR1 ENHRY, CDR2 SYGVKD. The CDR3 DNA sequence: TGTGCCATCAGTGAGGGGGACAGGTTATCGCATCAGCCCCAGCATTTT. It translates to CAISEGDRLSHQPQHF.

In this sample, this clone turned up a few times. The chain has TRBV7-2 and TRBJ2-7; D is unresolved. Per the germline V gene, CDR1 is SGHTA and CDR2 is FQGNSA. Trimming took 1 base from V and 4 from J, leaving 8 bases between them. This CDR3 has 13 residues. The CDR3, as DNA: TGTGCCAGCAGCTTAGTGGGCCCGTACGAGCAGTACTTC. Translating gives CASSLVGPYEQYF. Filled out from reference TRBV7-2 and TRBJ2-7, the complete variable domain reads GAGVSQSPSNKVTEKGKDVELRCDPISGHTALYWYRQSLGQGLEFLIYFQGNSAPDKSGLPSDRFSAERTGGSVSTLTIQRTQQEDSAVYLCASSLVGPYEQYFGPGTRLTVT.

CDR3 in DNA: TGTGCCAGCAGCTTAGCGGCATTGGGACAGGGGATTGGCTACACCTTC. This encodes CASSLAALGQGIGYTF. The chain combines TRBV11-3 with TRBJ1-2, with 10 nucleotides matching TRBD1. Germline values: CDR1 SGHNT, CDR2 YENEEA. The CDR3 spans 16 residues. With V trimmed by 1 base and J by 7 bases, 9 bases remained unmatched.

The chain is built from TRBV28 and TRBJ1-1; 9 bases match TRBD1. V lost 2 bases, J lost 10 bases, and 8 bases stayed unmatched. The CDR3 is 14 amino acids. Germline CDR1 reads MDHEN; CDR2 reads SYDVKM. This chain's CDR3 is CASSLPPGQGAAFF. Here the CDR3 DNA reads TGTGCCAGCAGTTTACCCCCGGGACAGGGTGCAGCTTTCTTT.

The rearrangement links TRBV5-5 to TRBJ1-5, with TRBD1 matching over 10 bases. V dropped 0 bases and J dropped 11; count of bases not matched to a gene: 14. CDR1 and CDR2 from the germline V gene are SGHKS and YYEKEE (reference sequence). The CDR3 totals 17 residues. The CDR3 DNA reads TGTGCCAGCAGCTTGGCCTGGACAGGGGGGATCGAGGGTACCCAGCATTTT. Translated, it gives CASSLAWTGGIEGTQHF.

The rearrangement links TRBV4-2 to TRBJ2-7, with 11 bases lining up with TRBD2. The ends lost 4 bases at V and 4 bases at J; junction bases unmatched: 9. This CDR3 region has 16 residues. Germline-derived CDR1 and CDR2 are LGHNA and YNFKEQ. The CDR3 here is CASSRESSGGLYEQYF. The CDR3 coding sequence is TGTGCCAGCAGCCGGGAGTCTAGCGGGGGGCTTTACGAGCAGTACTTC.

This clone was observed a single time. CDR3 amino acids: CASSRTSGRTPEQFF. The CDR3 DNA reads TGTGCCAGCAGCCGTACTAGCGGGAGGACCCCTGAGCAGTTCTTC. The chain carries TRBV7-2 and TRBJ2-1; 12 bases agree with TRBD2. The junction had 8 bases not matched to a gene; V was cut back by 5 bases and J by 9 bases. Germline values: CDR1 SGHTA, CDR2 FQGNSA. The CDR3 sequence is 15 residues long.

The chain joins TRBV5-8 to TRBJ1-6, with unresolved D. CDR1 SGHTS and CDR2 YDEGEE come from the germline V gene. There are 14 residues in the CDR3. Trimming stripped 7 bases from V and 7 bases from J, with 15 bases between. CDR3 amino acids: CASDSRIGNSPLHF. The CDR3 bases are TGTGCCAGCGATTCGAGAATCGGGAATTCACCCCTCCACTTT. The entire variable domain, with the rest obtained from reference TRBV5-8 and TRBJ1-6, is as follows: EAGVTQSPTHLIKTRGQQATLRCSPISGHTSVYWYQQALGLGLQFLLWYDEGEERNRGNFPPRFSGRQFPNYSSELNVNALELEDSALYLCASDSRIGNSPLHFGNGTRLTVT.

The chain has TRBV7-9 and TRBJ2-1; 12 bases line up with TRBD2. Germline V gene sequence: CDR1 SEHNR, CDR2 FQNEAQ (reference sequence). The CDR3 is made up of 17 amino acids. V lost 3 bases to trimming and J lost 9 bases; unmatched junction nucleotides: 12. The CDR3: CASSLGLAGGTAGEQFF. Written as DNA, the CDR3 is TGTGCCAGCAGCTTGGGTCTAGCGGGAGGGACCGCCGGTGAGCAGTTCTTC.

Worth noting for this clone: Other DNA sequences in the same sample also yield this CDR3. The chain combines TRBV18 with TRBJ2-7; 7 bases fit TRBD1. Trimming took 3 bases from V and 3 from J; bases not matched to a gene: 2. Germline V gene sequence: CDR1 KGHSH, CDR2 LQKENI. CDR3 length equals 13 residues. The CDR3 region is CASSPGQIYEQYF. CDR3 DNA: TGTGCCAGCTCACCGGGACAGATCTACGAGCAGTACTTC.

The chain uses TRBV4-3 and TRBJ1-5; no clear D. The germline V gene encodes CDR1 LGHNA and CDR2 YSLEER. CDR3 length equals 16 residues. V lost 0 bases and J lost 1, with 10 bases in between. CDR3 sequence reads: CASSQEVSPSNQPQHF. The CDR3, as DNA: TGCGCCAGCAGCCAAGAAGTCAGTCCAAGCAATCAGCCCCAGCATTTT.

This rearrangement joins TRBV5-4 to TRBJ1-2, with a possible D match to TRBD1 (5 bases). The V end lost 0 bases, the J end lost 4 bases, and 16 bases lay between the germline ends. This CDR3 spans 16 amino acids. Germline-derived CDR1 and CDR2 are SGHNT and YYREEE (reference sequence). CDR3 residues: CASSLVSGGGSYGYTF. In DNA, the CDR3 is TGTGCCAGCAGCTTGGTGTCGGGGGGAGGTAGCTATGGCTACACCTTC.

This chain connects TRBV7-3 to TRBJ1-1; perhaps TRBD1 as D (6 bases). Germline V CDR1 and CDR2: SGHTA, FQGTGA. The ends were cut back, 3 bases at V and 2 bases at J, with 10 bases in the middle. The CDR3 has 14 amino acids. The DNA of the CDR3 is TGTGCCAGCAGCTTGGGGGCTCTAAACACTGAAGCTTTCTTT. This encodes CASSLGALNTEAFF.

This clone has more than one count but fewer than ten. The CDR3 DNA reads TGCGCCAGCAGCTTGATCGTGGGTCTAGCGGACAACCTTAACGGGGAGCTGTTTTTT. This codes for CASSLIVGLADNLNGELFF. J is TRBJ2-2 and V is TRBV5-1; 7 nucleotides match TRBD2. The length of the CDR3 is 19 residues. J gave up 7 bases and V 1 base, and 19 bases lay outside the gene matches. Germline loops: CDR1 SGHRS, CDR2 YFSETQ.

The rearrangement uses TRBV9 and TRBJ1-6; D might be TRBD1 (5 bases). Per germline, CDR1 SGDLS and CDR2 YYNGEE. The CDR3 is made up of 15 amino acids. The V end was cut by 2 bases, the J end by 6 bases, with 12 bases between. CDR3 loop: CASSVSQGANSPLHF. Here the CDR3 DNA reads TGTGCCAGCAGCGTCTCGCAGGGCGCTAATTCACCCCTCCACTTT.

This clone was detected only once. This rearrangement joins TRBV18 to TRBJ2-7; a weak D match, TRBD1 (6 bases). Germline V lookup: CDR1 KGHSH, CDR2 LQKENI. CDR3 size: 15 residues. The V gene lost 0 bases and the J gene lost 2 bases, with 11 bases spanning the gap. CDR3 coding DNA: TGTGCCAGCTCACCACCGAGACAGGCGACCTACGAGCAGTACTTC. Protein sequence: CASSPPRQATYEQYF.

This clone was detected only once. The chain carries TRBV7-9 and TRBJ1-2; TRBD1 agrees at 9 bases. Germline trimming cut 4 bases from V and 5 bases from J; bases unmatched to any gene: 5. CDR1 and CDR2 from the germline V gene are SEHNR and FQNEAQ (reference sequence). The CDR3 is 14 residues long. The chain's CDR3 is CASSSGTGIYGYTF. The DNA for the CDR3 is TGTGCCAGCAGCTCTGGGACAGGGATTTATGGCTACACCTTC. The variable domain in full, completed from reference TRBV7-9 and TRBJ1-2, reads DTGVSQNPRHKITKRGQNVTFRCDPISEHNRLYWYRQTLGQGPEFLTYFQNEAQLEKSRLLSDRFSAERPKGSFSTLEIQRTEQGDSAMYLCASSSGTGIYGYTFGSGTRLTVV.

In its sample, this clone was seen a few times. The CDR3 loop reads CASSLATGTYNEQFF. The CDR3 nucleotides read TGCGCCAGCAGCTTGGCGACAGGGACCTACAATGAGCAGTTCTTC. V usage is TRBV5-1 and J usage is TRBJ2-1; TRBD1 agrees at 7 bases. Unmatched junction bases numbered 2, after V lost 0 bases and J lost 2 bases. CDR3 length: 15 residues. CDR1 is SGHRS and CDR2 is YFSETQ in the germline V gene.

The chain links TRBV2 to TRBJ1-2; D gene uncertain. From germline, CDR1 is SNHLY and CDR2 FYNNEI. The CDR3 is made up of 16 amino acids. The V end lost 2 bases, the J end lost 0 bases, and 13 bases lay between the germline ends. The CDR3, as DNA: TGTGCCAGCAGTGAACACAGCACTGTGGCTAACTATGGCTACACCTTC. This translates into CASSEHSTVANYGYTF.

The rearrangement joins TRBV7-3 to TRBJ2-1; 12 bases are a match to TRBD1. Per germline, CDR1 SGHTA and CDR2 FQGTGA. J lost 7 bases, V lost 1 base, and 5 bases had no gene match. The length of the CDR3 is 16 residues. In DNA, the CDR3 is TGTGCCAGCAGCTTAAAGGGGACAGGGGGCGGAAATGAGCAGTTCTTC. Translated: CASSLKGTGGGNEQFF.

The chain couples TRBV19 to TRBJ1-1; D unresolved. The CDR3 consists of 16 residues. With 0 bases removed from V and 0 bases from J, the gap between germline ends came to 11 bases. Germline-derived CDR1 and CDR2 are LNHDA and SQIVND (reference sequence). Here the CDR3 DNA reads TGTGCCAGTAGTATAGATCCGGAGGGCCTGAACACTGAAGCTTTCTTT. This encodes CASSIDPEGLNTEAFF.

This clone was found once. The rearrangement links TRBV28 to TRBJ2-7; 10 nucleotides align to TRBD1. J gave up 4 bases and V 4 bases, and 7 bases lay outside the gene matches. The CDR3 is 15 amino acids. CDR1 and CDR2 (germline): MDHEN, SYDVKM. The CDR3 is CASSSSDRGGYEQYF. CDR3 nucleotides: TGTGCCAGCAGTTCCTCGGACAGGGGGGGTTACGAGCAGTACTTC.